This T cell receptor (beta chain) derives from a study of cytomegalovirus exposure and HLA in healthy donors (dated by TCRdb to about 2017). With respect to the entire study: An earlier analysis of several hundred of the donors reported around 280 Gb of sequence data and roughly 120 million unique TCR beta sequences obtained from approximately 180 million T cells. About 300 gigabases of sequencing data and tens of millions of unique TCR sequences were included in an early release covering 500 to 750 HLA-typed donors. Of the roughly 410 genotyped donors, roughly 76% were placed in the genetic ancestry cluster associated with self-reported Caucasian donors. The study was designed to test whether signatures of past pathogen exposure could be identified by cataloging public T cell receptors. Using immunosequencing, the study profiled T cell repertoires from around 670 subjects and related those repertoires to cytomegalovirus serostatus. A separate validation cohort of some 130 different subjects was used in addition to the approximately 700-subject first cohort. To predict cytomegalovirus infection status, the study combined high-throughput TCR immunosequencing, statistical association of individual TCRs with disease status, and machine learning. A later analysis re-analyzed previously published TCR beta repertoires from roughly 690 donors and added high-resolution HLA genotyping to study TCR occurrence patterns. In the later analysis, no new phenotypic data were used to find candidate immune exposures; instead, reliance was placed on TCR beta sequences and their occurrence across donors. In an earlier analysis of 500 to 650 of the donors, high-throughput TCR beta sequencing was used to judge whether each TCR beta V gene segment behaved as functional or pseudogenic. Donor age, sex, ethnicity and CMV serostatus were compiled together with the repertoire data. A later genetic analysis took genome-wide SNP genotypes for about 65% of the roughly 670 donors and used that subset as a discovery cohort. Every discovery cohort repertoire had been produced on one sequencing platform. Both class I and class II loci were covered by HLA typing, at four-digit resolution. Typing coverage varied by locus: roughly 620-640 donors for A, B, C, DRB1 and DQB1; roughly 520 for DQA1; approximately 570 for DPA1; fewer than 480 for DPB1. About five DR-DQ haplotypes were handled as single units for association and clustering because linkage in the cohort was strong. Across 300 to 500 genotyped donors of the cohort, an average of about 220,000 unique TCR beta nucleotide sequences per donor were sequenced, and roughly 18% of those sequences were non-productive.

The cohort comprised fewer than 750 healthy bone marrow donors. At the time of sampling, every cohort member was nominally healthy, though immune exposures that went unrecorded were likely present. The donor tested CMV seronegative and was one of the 352 seronegative cohort members. Every donor gave a peripheral blood sample, and the peripheral blood mononuclear cells from that sample were used for TCR beta sequencing. Genomic DNA was extracted from the blood cell samples with the Qiagen DNeasy Blood Extraction Kit. Trimming accounts for 3 bases at V and 2 bases at J, while the number of junction bases matched to no gene is 10. The CDR3 contains 15 residues, cysteine and phenylalanine counted. The entry retains the CDR3 DNA only, 45 bases that are in frame from base 1. The CDR1 and CDR2 encoded by the germline V gene (reference sequence) are GTSNPN and SVGIG. Worth noting for this clone: What antigen it recognizes has not been identified. No base-level quality is on record; no much larger clone is a single base apart.

Overall study outcomes, separate from this receptor: Assigning TCR associations to individual alleles was difficult when HLA alleles, especially DR and DQ, strongly co-occurred. At a false discovery rate of 0.05, a later analysis linked fewer than 20,000 TCR beta sequences to specific HLA alleles. A further reported finding was that TCR beta sequences accurately predicted the HLA-A and HLA-B alleles for most subjects in the first cohort. A later analysis found that most CMV-associated TCR beta chains appeared HLA-restricted, with HLA associations seemingly driven largely by CMV exposure. HLA typing was unavailable for some donors at each locus, so association tests used only the typed subset. A total of around 150 TCR beta chains were listed by the study as associated with cytomegalovirus. A cluster of highly shared sequence variants was judged likely to be a technical artifact of the sequencing pipeline. Because the 87-base-pair reads could not distinguish some IMGT-functional V segments, including TRBV6-2 and TRBV6-3, those segments were excluded. The authors suggested that the approach could potentially be generalized to other disease states and immunological phenotypes. An association between a missense DCLRE1C variant and V-gene and J-gene trimming of TCR beta chains was found in a later genetic analysis and replicated in an independent cohort. The classifier was reported to diagnose cytomegalovirus status with high specificity and sensitivity in both the original cohort and the validation cohort. For the cohort, immune exposure information was limited to CMV serostatus. The presence/absence analyses assumed that sequencing depth was roughly uniform across donors, and that assumption may not be true. Correlated functional status among segregating V segments might reflect linkage disequilibrium, but an unknown experimental factor could not be ruled out. According to a later analysis, TCR association rates differed among HLA loci, with DRB1 alleles showing the most associated TCRs and HLA-C alleles showing the fewest. Compared with equally common non-associated chains, HLA-associated TCR beta chains in a later analysis were more clonally expanded and had lower generation probabilities. While some public TCRs were present in many individuals, most TCR sequences turned up only very rarely across donors. In vitro tests confirmed that a few of the cytomegalovirus-associated TCR beta chains recognize cytomegalovirus antigens. An earlier analysis of around 500 of the donors showed that most TCR beta V segments appeared in productive rearrangements either about 87% or about 30% of the time, which broadly matched IMGT annotations. In a later analysis, several top co-occurrence clusters were reported to appear linked to parvovirus B19, influenza, CMV and Epstein-Barr virus. Because counts were too low, about 18 rarely observed V segments, including chromosome 9 orphons, were excluded from the earlier analysis of a few hundred of the donors. A later genetic analysis reported fewer N-insertions in productive TCRs among donors in an Asian-associated ancestry cluster than the roughly 640-donor mean. The cohort was sequenced for TCR beta chains only, and without alpha or paired-chain data the features that could be detected were limited.

The library relied on the immunoSEQ multiplex PCR assay. A mixture of 60 forward primers for TCR Vbeta segments and 13 reverse primers for TCR Jbeta segments was used in the multiplex PCR. Amplification of the CDR3 region of rearranged TCR beta genes was performed with a multiplex PCR assay on genomic DNA. Amplified TCR beta libraries were sequenced as 87-base-pair reads on the Illumina HiSeq System. Turning to the authors' computational methods: In a later analysis, tens of millions of unique TCR beta chains were counted across the approximately 620 repertoires, and roughly 11 million of these chains were shared by at least two donors. A nearest-neighbor algorithm error-corrected the raw reads and collapsed the reads into unique sequences, merging closely related sequences to remove PCR and sequencing errors. To assign V, D and J gene segments, CDR3 sequences were aligned to IMGT reference sequences. Each retained sequence needed at least a six-nucleotide match to both a V gene segment and a J gene segment. Rearrangements were called productive when the CDR3 lacked stop codons and stayed in frame with V and J; all others were non-productive. Following IMGT convention, CDR3 was defined as the stretch from the second conserved V-encoded cysteine to the conserved J-encoded phenylalanine. In an earlier analysis of 550 to 650 of the donors, sequences lacking an unambiguous match to a single V gene segment were excluded. In an earlier analysis of 587 of the donors, V segments were called functional above 56.7% productive rearrangements and were called segregating when the between-donor standard deviation exceeded 5%. To diagnose cytomegalovirus status from the catalog of TCR beta chain sequences, a statistical classification framework was built. V and J gene assignment, in a later analysis, came from comparing TCR nucleotide sequences with IMGT/GENE-DB human TR gene sequences. Using the TCRdist pipeline, a later analysis assigned CDR3 sequences along with most-parsimonious VDJ recombination scenarios. A later analysis defined each TCR beta chain by its CDR3 amino acid sequence plus V-gene family, and excluded reads lacking a unique V-gene family. To address suspected cross-contamination and a sequencing artifact, a later analysis removed roughly 640 highly shared, low-generation-probability nucleotide sequences. In a later analysis, a clonal expansion index was calculated for each public chain from normalized within-repertoire ranks of inferred template counts. In a later analysis, generation probabilities were computed with a VDJ recombination model fitted to out-of-frame rearrangements, and the resulting probabilities were checked against IGoR. In a later analysis, hypergeometric tests were used to score TCR-TCR, TCR-HLA and TCR-CMV co-occurrence, with a repertoire-size bias correction applied to TCR pairs. False discovery rates were estimated in a later analysis by permuting HLA or CMV assignments 20 times. In a later analysis, co-occurring TCRs were grouped using DBSCAN, and TCRdist sequence similarity was added for clustering within HLA-allele-positive subsets. Co-occurrence clustering excluded repertoires with fewer than 30,000 or more than 120,000 public chains, plus five with anomalous nucleotide sharing. TCRdb retrieved this table from immuneACCESS and kept in-frame rearrangements only. Not all clones are present; in checked studies, unresolved V genes account for under half, and no reason is known for the remainder. V, J and clone size reflect that table, while D and trimming were determined from the DNA. This sample has approximately 160,000 clones in its table, and 84% of those were observed once. The ten most abundant clones make up about 0.39% of the sample.

The source of this sequence is a boy aged 2 to 10 in good health and CMV-seronegative. The material sequenced was PBMCs. This chain joins TRBV30 to TRBJ2-7; TRBD1 matches 7 bases in the middle. The CDR3: CAWSPILGQAYEQYF. DNA sequence: TGTGCCTGGAGCCCTATTCTAGGACAGGCCTACGAGCAGTACTTC.